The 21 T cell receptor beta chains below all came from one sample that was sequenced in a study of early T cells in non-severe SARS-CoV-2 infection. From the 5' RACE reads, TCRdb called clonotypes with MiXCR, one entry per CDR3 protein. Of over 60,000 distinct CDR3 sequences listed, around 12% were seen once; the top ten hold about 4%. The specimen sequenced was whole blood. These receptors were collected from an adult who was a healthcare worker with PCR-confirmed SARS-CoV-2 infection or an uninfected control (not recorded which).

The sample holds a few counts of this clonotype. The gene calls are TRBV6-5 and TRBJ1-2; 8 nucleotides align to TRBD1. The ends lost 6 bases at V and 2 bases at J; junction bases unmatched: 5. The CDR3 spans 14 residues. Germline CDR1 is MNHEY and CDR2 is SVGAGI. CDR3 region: CASSSRTGNYGYTF. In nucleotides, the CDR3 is TGTGCCAGCAGCTCTCGGACAGGGAACTATGGCTACACCTTC.

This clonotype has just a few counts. The CDR3 is CSAGQGNSNQPQHF. Written as DNA, the CDR3 is TGCAGTGCTGGACAGGGGAATAGCAATCAGCCCCAGCATTTT. The V call is TRBV20-1, the J call TRBJ1-5; 9 bases line up with TRBD1. Germline values: CDR1 DFQATT, CDR2 SNEGSKA (reference sequence). Trimming removed 5 bases from V and 0 bases from J; junction bases left unmatched: 2. The CDR3 is made up of 14 amino acids.

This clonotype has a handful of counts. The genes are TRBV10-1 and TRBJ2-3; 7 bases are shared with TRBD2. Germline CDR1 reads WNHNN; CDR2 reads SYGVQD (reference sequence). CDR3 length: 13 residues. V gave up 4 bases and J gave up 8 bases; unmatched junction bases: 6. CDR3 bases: TGCGCCAGCAGTGGAAAGACTAGCCCTACGCAGTATTTT. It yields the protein CASSGKTSPTQYF.

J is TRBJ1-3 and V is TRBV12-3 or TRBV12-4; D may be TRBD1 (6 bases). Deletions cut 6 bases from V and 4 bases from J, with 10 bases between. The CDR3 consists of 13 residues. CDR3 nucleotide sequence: TGTGCCAGCAGCTCGGGACAAGGAAACACCATATATTTT. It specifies CASSSGQGNTIYF.

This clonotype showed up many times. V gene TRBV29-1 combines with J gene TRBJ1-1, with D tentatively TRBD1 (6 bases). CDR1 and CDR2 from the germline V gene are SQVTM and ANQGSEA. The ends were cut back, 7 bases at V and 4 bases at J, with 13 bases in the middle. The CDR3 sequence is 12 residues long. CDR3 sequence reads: CSAGAEGTEAFF. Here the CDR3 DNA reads TGCAGCGCGGGGGCGGAAGGCACTGAAGCTTTCTTT.

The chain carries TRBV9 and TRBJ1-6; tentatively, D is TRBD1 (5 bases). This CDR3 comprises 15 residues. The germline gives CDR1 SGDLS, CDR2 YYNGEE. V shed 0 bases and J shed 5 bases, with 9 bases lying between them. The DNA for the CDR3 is TGTGCCAGCAGCGTAGTCGCCAGGGATAATTCACCCCTCCACTTT. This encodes CASSVVARDNSPLHF.

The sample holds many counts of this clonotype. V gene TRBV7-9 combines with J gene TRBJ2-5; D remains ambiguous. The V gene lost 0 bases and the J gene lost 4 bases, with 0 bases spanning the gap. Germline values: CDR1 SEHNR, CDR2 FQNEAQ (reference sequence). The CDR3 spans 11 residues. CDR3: CASSLAETQYF. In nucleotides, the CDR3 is TGTGCCAGCAGCTTAGCAGAGACCCAGTACTTC.

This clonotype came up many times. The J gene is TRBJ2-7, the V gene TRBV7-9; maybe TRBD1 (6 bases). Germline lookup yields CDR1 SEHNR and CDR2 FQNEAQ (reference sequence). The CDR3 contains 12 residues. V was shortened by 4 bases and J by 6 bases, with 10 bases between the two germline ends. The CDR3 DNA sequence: TGTGCCAGCAGCTCGAGGGGGTTCGAGCAGTACTTC. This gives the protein CASSSRGFEQYF.

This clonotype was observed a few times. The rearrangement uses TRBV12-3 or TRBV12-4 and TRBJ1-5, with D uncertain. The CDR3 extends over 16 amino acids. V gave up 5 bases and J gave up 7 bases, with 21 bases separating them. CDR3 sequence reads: CASSPSRSLTGQPQHF. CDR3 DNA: TGTGCCAGCAGTCCTAGCCGGTCCTTAACCGGACAGCCCCAGCATTTT.

The CDR3: CASSLDHEQFF. The CDR3 nucleotides are TGTGCCAGCAGCTTAGATCATGAGCAGTTCTTC. The gene calls are TRBV7-9 and TRBJ2-1; D is ambiguous. Germline V gene sequence: CDR1 SEHNR, CDR2 FQNEAQ (reference sequence). With 1 base removed from V and 8 bases from J, the gap between germline ends came to 3 bases. The CDR3 is made up of 11 amino acids.

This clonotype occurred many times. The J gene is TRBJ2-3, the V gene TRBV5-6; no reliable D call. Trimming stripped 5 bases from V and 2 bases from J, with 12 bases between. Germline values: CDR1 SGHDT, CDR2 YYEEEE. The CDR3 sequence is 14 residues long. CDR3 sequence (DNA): TGTGCCAGCAGTCCAGGTCCGACCACAGATACGCAGTATTTT. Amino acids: CASSPGPTTDTQYF.

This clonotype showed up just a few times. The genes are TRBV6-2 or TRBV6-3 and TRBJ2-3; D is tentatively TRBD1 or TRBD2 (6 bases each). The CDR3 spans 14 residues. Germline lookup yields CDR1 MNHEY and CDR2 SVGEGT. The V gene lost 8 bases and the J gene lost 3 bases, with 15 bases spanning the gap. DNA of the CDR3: TGTGCCAGCGTTGAGGGGGGACCTACAGATACGCAGTATTTT. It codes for CASVEGGPTDTQYF.

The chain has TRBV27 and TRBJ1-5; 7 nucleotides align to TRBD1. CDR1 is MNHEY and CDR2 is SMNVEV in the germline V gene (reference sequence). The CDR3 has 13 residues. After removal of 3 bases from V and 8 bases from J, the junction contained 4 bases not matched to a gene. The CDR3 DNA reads TGTGCCAGCAGTTTCGCAGGGGGTGAGCCCCAGCATTTT. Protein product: CASSFAGGEPQHF.

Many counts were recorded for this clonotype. CDR3 sequence (DNA): TGTGCCAGCAGCCCGGTGGGGACTGAAGCTTTCTTT. Protein product: CASSPVGTEAFF. The chain has TRBV9 and TRBJ1-1; D call uncertain. The V gene lost 4 bases and the J gene lost 5 bases, with 9 bases spanning the gap. Looked up from germline, CDR1 is SGDLS and CDR2 is YYNGEE. The CDR3 has 12 residues.

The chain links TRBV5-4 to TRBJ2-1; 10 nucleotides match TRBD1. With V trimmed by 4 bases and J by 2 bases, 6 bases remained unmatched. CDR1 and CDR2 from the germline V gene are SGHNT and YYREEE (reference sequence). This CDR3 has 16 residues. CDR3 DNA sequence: TGTGCCAGCAGCCTACCCGGGACAGGGGCCTACAATGAGCAGTTCTTC. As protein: CASSLPGTGAYNEQFF. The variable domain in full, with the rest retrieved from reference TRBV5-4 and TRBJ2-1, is ETGVTQSPTHLIKTRGQQVTLRCSSQSGHNTVSWYQQALGQGPQFIFQYYREEENGRGNFPPRFSGLQFPNYSSELNVNALELDDSALYLCASSLPGTGAYNEQFFGPGTRLTVL.

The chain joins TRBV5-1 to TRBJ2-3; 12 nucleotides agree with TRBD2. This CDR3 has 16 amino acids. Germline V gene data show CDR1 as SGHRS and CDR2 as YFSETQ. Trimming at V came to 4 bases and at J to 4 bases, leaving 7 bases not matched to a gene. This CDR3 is CASSKRTSGEADTQYF. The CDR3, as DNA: TGCGCCAGCAGCAAGAGGACTAGCGGGGAGGCAGATACGCAGTATTTT.

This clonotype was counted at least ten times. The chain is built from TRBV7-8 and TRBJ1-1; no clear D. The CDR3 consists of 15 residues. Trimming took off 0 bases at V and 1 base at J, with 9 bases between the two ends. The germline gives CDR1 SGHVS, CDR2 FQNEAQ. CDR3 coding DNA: TGTGCCAGCAGCTTAGCCCGGGCCAAGAACACTGAAGCTTTCTTT. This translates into CASSLARAKNTEAFF.

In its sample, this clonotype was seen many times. The CDR3 DNA reads as TGTGCCAGCAGCTTGTCTCCGGGACAGGGTACCAATGAGCAGTTCTTC. Amino acid sequence: CASSLSPGQGTNEQFF. The chain joins TRBV5-4 to TRBJ2-1; TRBD1 matches 9 bases. CDR1 SGHNT and CDR2 YYREEE come from the germline V gene (reference sequence). CDR3 size: 16 residues. The V segment lost 1 base and the J segment 6 bases; nucleotides outside the gene matches: 8.

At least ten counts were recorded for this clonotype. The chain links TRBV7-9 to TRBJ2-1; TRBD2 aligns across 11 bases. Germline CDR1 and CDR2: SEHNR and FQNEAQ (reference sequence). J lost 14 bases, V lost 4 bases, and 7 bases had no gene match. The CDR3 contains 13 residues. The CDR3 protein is CASSYLAGGFEFF. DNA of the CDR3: TGTGCCAGCAGCTACCTAGCGGGGGGCTTCGAGTTCTTC.

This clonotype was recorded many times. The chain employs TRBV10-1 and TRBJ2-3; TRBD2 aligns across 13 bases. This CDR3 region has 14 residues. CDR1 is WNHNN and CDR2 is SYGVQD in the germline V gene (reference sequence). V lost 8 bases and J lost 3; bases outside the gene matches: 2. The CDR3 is CASGTSGETDTQYF. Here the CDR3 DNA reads TGCGCCAGCGGGACTAGCGGGGAAACAGATACGCAGTATTTT.

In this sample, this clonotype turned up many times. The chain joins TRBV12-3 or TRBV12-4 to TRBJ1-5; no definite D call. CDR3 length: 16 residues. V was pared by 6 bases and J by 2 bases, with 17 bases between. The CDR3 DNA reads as TGTGCCAGCAGCCCCCGATCTGACGCTGGCAATCAGCCCCAGCATTTT. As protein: CASSPRSDAGNQPQHF.